One sample yielded the 32 T cell receptor beta chains listed below, sequenced in a study of blood T cells in healthy people across ages. Alongside a J-beta primer mix, a sample-barcoded 5' primer served in a second PCR lasting about 7 to 11 cycles. TCRdb re-derived calls from the 5' RACE reads in MiXCR, one entry per CDR3 protein. The table records around 1.5 million distinct CDR3 sequences, around 39% of them present only once. Sample: blood. Receptors were obtained from a woman aged 18-35 years in good health.

Only a few counts were recorded for this clonotype. This chain links TRBV5-6 with TRBJ1-2, with D possibly TRBD1 on 6 matching bases. V was shortened by 4 bases and J by 5 bases, with 12 bases between the two germline ends. Germline V gene sequence: CDR1 SGHDT, CDR2 YYEEEE. This CDR3 is 13 amino acids long. The CDR3 DNA follows: TGTGCCAGCAGCGAACAGGGATTTTATGGCTACACCTTC. Amino acids: CASSEQGFYGYTF.

The genes are TRBV29-1 and TRBJ2-1; 8 nucleotides match TRBD1. Trimming removed 5 bases from V and 5 bases from J; junction bases left unmatched: 11. The CDR3 has 15 residues. In germline, CDR1 is SQVTM, CDR2 ANQGSEA. For the CDR3, the DNA is TGCAGCGTTACCGACAGGGGTCATAACAACAATGAGCAGTTCTTC. Its protein is CSVTDRGHNNNEQFF.

The chain joins TRBV6-1 to TRBJ2-3; D perhaps matches TRBD1 (6 bases). Looked up from germline, CDR1 is MNHNS and CDR2 is SASEGT. The V gene lost 0 bases and the J gene lost 0 bases, with 16 bases spanning the gap. The CDR3 spans 18 residues. CDR3 DNA: TGTGCCAGCAGTGAAGCAAAGACAGGCCTAACTAGCACAGATACGCAGTATTTT. It translates to CASSEAKTGLTSTDTQYF.

This chain connects TRBV6-2 or TRBV6-3 to TRBJ2-1; no definite D call. This CDR3 spans 14 amino acids. Germline V gene data show CDR1 as MNHEY and CDR2 as SVGEGT. The V end lost 2 bases, the J end lost 2 bases, and 7 bases lay between the germline ends. CDR3 nucleotide sequence: TGTGCCAGCAGTTACAAGAACCCCTACAATGAGCAGTTCTTC. Its protein is CASSYKNPYNEQFF.

This rearrangement joins TRBV20-1 to TRBJ2-1; 11 bases agree with TRBD2. The CDR3 consists of 14 residues. J was trimmed by 8 bases and V by 5 bases; bases with no gene match: 8. Germline values: CDR1 DFQATT, CDR2 SNEGSKA (reference sequence). DNA for the CDR3: TGCAGTGCTGGACTAGCGGGTGGGGTCGATGAGCAGTTCTTC. This sequence encodes CSAGLAGGVDEQFF.

A few counts support this clonotype. The chain links TRBV7-2 to TRBJ2-7; TRBD2 agrees at 9 bases. Germline V gene data show CDR1 as SGHTA and CDR2 as FQGNSA. The CDR3 length is 15 residues. V dropped 1 base and J dropped 5; count of bases not matched to a gene: 6. The DNA of the CDR3 is TGTGCCAGCAGCTTAGAATGGTTAGCGGGAGACGAGCAGTACTTC. This gives the protein CASSLEWLAGDEQYF.

The chain employs TRBV20-1 and TRBJ2-4; tentatively, D is TRBD1 (8 bases). Near its end, the DNA agrees better with TRBJ2-7, so the J call may be wrong. The length of the CDR3 is 13 residues. Germline CDR1 DFQATT, CDR2 SNEGSKA (reference sequence). CDR3 sequence: CSADRGGTYEQYF. CDR3 nucleotides: TGCAGTGCAGACAGGGGAGGGACCTACGAGCAGTACTTC.

This clonotype has just a few counts. The chain joins TRBV18 to TRBJ2-7; the match to TRBD1 covers 7 bases. The germline V gene encodes CDR1 KGHSH and CDR2 LQKENI. The CDR3 is 15 residues long. V was pared by 5 bases and J by 0 bases, with 7 bases of the junction left unmatched. CDR3 DNA: TGTGCCAGCTCAACCACAGGGGCGAGCTCCTACGAGCAGTACTTC. Its protein is CASSTTGASSYEQYF.

The rearrangement joins TRBV18 to TRBJ2-4; 8 nucleotides line up with TRBD1. CDR3 size: 14 residues. V shed 3 bases and J 7 bases; nucleotides not matched to a gene: 5. Germline CDR1 KGHSH, CDR2 LQKENI. Here the CDR3 DNA reads TGTGCCAGCTCACCGACAGGGGATGGGAACATTCAGTACTTC. Its translation: CASSPTGDGNIQYF.

The chain carries TRBV12-3 or TRBV12-4 and TRBJ2-1; TRBD2 aligns across 16 bases. Trimming took 3 bases from V and 9 from J; bases not matched to a gene: 5. CDR3 length: 16 amino acids. CDR3 protein: CASSLGLAGGPTEQFF. The CDR3 nucleotides read TGTGCCAGCAGTTTGGGACTAGCGGGAGGGCCCACTGAGCAGTTCTTC.

This chain links TRBV18 with TRBJ2-1; 8 bases fit TRBD1. The trim removed 8 bases at V and 3 bases at J, leaving 3 bases unmatched. Germline CDR1 reads KGHSH; CDR2 reads LQKENI. The CDR3 totals 13 residues. CDR3 sequence: CASAGGNYNEQFF. The CDR3 region has the DNA TGTGCCAGCGCAGGGGGCAACTACAATGAGCAGTTCTTC. The whole variable domain, filled in from reference TRBV18 and TRBJ2-1, reads NAGVMQNPRHLVRRRGQEARLRCSPMKGHSHVYWYRQLPEEGLKFMVYLQKENIIDESGMPKERFSAEFPKEGPSILRIQQVVRGDSAAYFCASAGGNYNEQFFGPGTRLTVL.

V and J are TRBV28 and TRBJ2-7, with D possibly being TRBD1 (6 bases). Looked up from germline, CDR1 is MDHEN and CDR2 is SYDVKM. There are 15 residues in the CDR3. V was pared by 2 bases and J by 10 bases, with 21 bases between. In DNA, the CDR3 is TGTGCCAGCAGTTTAGACAGGATGAGCCAAGAGATCCAGTACTTC. Translated, it gives CASSLDRMSQEIQYF.

This clonotype was recorded a few times. The chain is built from TRBV7-9 and TRBJ1-1; 9 nucleotides line up with TRBD1. Germline V gene lookup returns CDR1 SEHNR and CDR2 FQNEAQ (reference sequence). The CDR3 extends over 14 amino acids. The V and J ends lost 3 bases and 4 bases, in that order; junction bases with no gene match: 3. CDR3 loop: CASSFTGGGTEAFF. DNA for the CDR3: TGTGCCAGCAGCTTTACAGGGGGCGGCACTGAAGCTTTCTTT.

The CDR3 sequence: CASSLAQGGAYEQYF. The CDR3 DNA reads TGTGCCAGCAGCTTGGCACAGGGGGGCGCCTACGAGCAGTACTTC. The V gene is TRBV5-4, the J gene TRBJ2-7; 8 bases fit TRBD1. CDR1 is SGHNT and CDR2 is YYREEE in the germline V gene (reference sequence). The CDR3 is made up of 15 amino acids. The V segment lost 0 bases and the J segment 2 bases; nucleotides outside the gene matches: 4.

The rearrangement links TRBV3-1 to TRBJ2-1; D is possibly TRBD2 (6 bases). V was cut by 4 bases and J by 6 bases, with 13 bases left in between. The germline V gene has CDR1 LGHDT and CDR2 YNNKEL (reference sequence). The CDR3 length is 14 residues. Written as DNA, the CDR3 is TGTGCCAGCAGCCTCGGGACTCCTGGCAATGAGCAGTTCTTC. Amino acid sequence: CASSLGTPGNEQFF.

The genes are TRBV7-6 and TRBJ1-2; D may be TRBD1 (6 bases). Germline lookup yields CDR1 SGHVS and CDR2 FNYEAQ. CDR3 length: 15 amino acids. The V gene lost 5 bases and the J gene lost 1 base, with 14 bases spanning the gap. Here the CDR3 reads CASSPGPGVNYGYTF. CDR3 sequence (DNA): TGTGCCAGCAGCCCAGGACCAGGGGTTAACTATGGCTACACCTTC.

Only one count was recorded for this clonotype. The chain uses TRBV6-1 and TRBJ2-5; D uncertain. Trimming took 3 bases from V and 0 from J, leaving 14 bases between them. This CDR3 is 16 amino acids long. Germline V gene sequence: CDR1 MNHNS, CDR2 SASEGT. CDR3 sequence reads: CASSDFGLEYQETQYF. DNA of the CDR3: TGTGCCAGCAGTGACTTCGGTTTAGAGTACCAAGAGACCCAGTACTTC.

Only one count was recorded for this clonotype. The J gene is TRBJ2-7, the V gene TRBV20-1; TRBD2 agrees at 10 bases. V dropped 5 bases and J dropped 7; count of bases not matched to a gene: 23. Germline lookup yields CDR1 DFQATT and CDR2 SNEGSKA (reference sequence). CDR3 length equals 18 residues. The CDR3 nucleotides are TGCAGTGCTGCCTGGAGGGCTAGCGGGAGCACCCCGGGGAATGAGCAGTACTTC. This codes for CSAAWRASGSTPGNEQYF.

This clonotype was recorded a few times. J is TRBJ1-5 and V is TRBV7-8; TRBD1 matches at 8 bases. Per germline, CDR1 SGHVS and CDR2 FQNEAQ. This CDR3 has 16 residues. The V and J ends lost 5 bases and 5 bases, in that order; junction bases with no gene match: 11. This CDR3 reads CASSLRTGKDYQPQHF. The CDR3 region has the DNA TGTGCCAGCAGCCTCCGGACAGGGAAAGACTATCAGCCCCAGCATTTT.

The sample holds a few counts of this clonotype. This chain links TRBV20-1 with TRBJ2-3; 10 bases line up with TRBD2. The germline V gene encodes CDR1 DFQATT and CDR2 SNEGSKA (reference sequence). This CDR3 contains 18 residues. The V and J ends lost 5 bases and 0 bases, in that order; junction bases with no gene match: 14. The CDR3 sequence is CSAEGPAGGPISTDTQYF. The CDR3 bases are TGCAGTGCTGAGGGTCCAGCGGGAGGGCCTATCAGCACAGATACGCAGTATTTT.

The chain combines TRBV28 with TRBJ2-5; D possibly matches TRBD1 or TRBD2 (5 bases each). The CDR3 contains 15 residues. Germline V gene data show CDR1 as MDHEN and CDR2 as SYDVKM. V was cut by 10 bases and J by 2 bases, with 20 bases left in between. The chain's CDR3 is CATKSPGRLQETQYF. The CDR3 DNA reads as TGTGCCACAAAATCGCCGGGACGGCTTCAAGAGACCCAGTACTTC.

This clonotype was seen a handful of times. The chain carries TRBV14 and TRBJ2-7; D is possibly TRBD1 or TRBD2 (5 bases each). This CDR3 comprises 12 residues. The V and J ends lost 5 bases and 6 bases respectively, with 11 bases between them. The V gene's germline CDR1 is SGHDN and CDR2 FVKESK. The CDR3 loop reads CASSSAGAEQYF. The CDR3 coding sequence is TGTGCCAGCAGCTCCGCCGGGGCCGAGCAGTACTTC.

As DNA, the CDR3 is TGCGCCGGGAGGGACACCACCTTCACTGAAGCTTTCTTT. This encodes CAGRDTTFTEAFF. The chain joins TRBV4-1 to TRBJ1-1; TRBD1 might be the D (6 bases). Trimming took 11 bases from V and 4 from J, leaving 17 bases between them. The germline gives CDR1 MGHRA, CDR2 YSYEKL. The CDR3 extends over 13 amino acids.

The chain links TRBV7-2 to TRBJ2-1; TRBD2 matches at 11 bases. The CDR3 runs to 16 residues. CDR1 and CDR2 from the germline V gene are SGHTA and FQGNSA. After removal of 5 bases from V and 10 bases from J, the junction contained 13 bases not matched to a gene. Written as DNA, the CDR3 is TGTGCCAGCAGCCCGGAGGATTTGACTAGCGGGGAGGAGCAGTTCTTC. It specifies CASSPEDLTSGEEQFF.

The gene calls are TRBV28 and TRBJ2-2, with D maybe TRBD2 (7 bases). Germline V lookup: CDR1 MDHEN, CDR2 SYDVKM. This CDR3 is built from 16 residues. Trimming cost V 5 bases and J 5 bases, with 18 bases left between them. The CDR3 DNA reads as TGTGCCAGCAGTCCCCAGGGAGGGGGTAGAACCGGGGAGCTGTTTTTT. Amino acids: CASSPQGGGRTGELFF.

The chain joins TRBV7-9 to TRBJ1-2; tentative D call: TRBD1 (5 bases). V lost 7 bases and J lost 4, with 16 bases in between. CDR3 length equals 14 residues. Germline V gives CDR1 SEHNR, CDR2 FQNEAQ (reference sequence). CDR3 sequence reads: CASTSPQGGYGYTF. In nucleotides, the CDR3 is TGTGCCAGCACCTCTCCCCAGGGAGGCTATGGCTACACCTTC.

The chain is built from TRBV12-3 or TRBV12-4 and TRBJ1-1; D call uncertain. There are 15 residues in the CDR3. V lost 5 bases and J lost 1, with 14 bases in between. This CDR3 is CASSPNSHGNTEAFF. DNA for the CDR3: TGTGCCAGCAGTCCAAACTCACACGGGAACACTGAAGCTTTCTTT.

The chain is built from TRBV6-2 or TRBV6-3 and TRBJ2-7; 9 nucleotides line up with TRBD1. The CDR3 has 16 residues. Per the germline V gene, CDR1 is MNHEY and CDR2 is SVGEGT. V lost 6 bases and J lost 4; bases outside the gene matches: 13. The CDR3: CASRFHRDRDLYEQYF. The CDR3 DNA reads TGTGCCAGCAGATTCCACCGGGACAGGGATTTGTACGAGCAGTACTTC.

The chain couples TRBV10-3 to TRBJ2-5, with a possible D match to TRBD2 (7 bases). The CDR3 runs to 15 residues. The V gene's germline CDR1 is ENHRY and CDR2 SYGVKD. Trimming stripped 3 bases from V and 4 bases from J, with 15 bases between. The CDR3 nucleotides are TGTGCCATCAGTGAAGGATTAGGGGGGGTAGAGACCCAGTACTTC. As protein: CAISEGLGGVETQYF.

V is TRBV29-1 and J is TRBJ2-3; D perhaps matches TRBD1 (5 bases). Per the germline V gene, CDR1 is SQVTM and CDR2 is ANQGSEA. This CDR3 region has 16 residues. The germline V and J ends were trimmed by 3 bases and 2 bases, with 18 bases remaining between them. This CDR3 is CSVDTTAAQVTDTQYF. Written as DNA, the CDR3 is TGCAGCGTTGATACGACAGCTGCTCAGGTCACAGATACGCAGTATTTT.

This clonotype appeared a few times. This sequence joins TRBV29-1 and TRBJ1-2; D may be TRBD1 (6 bases). Germline V lookup: CDR1 SQVTM, CDR2 ANQGSEA. V was shortened by 5 bases and J by 0 bases, with 22 bases between the two germline ends. The CDR3 extends over 17 amino acids. Written as DNA, the CDR3 is TGCAGCGTTTTGTCCGAGACAGGCCCCTCGTCTAACTATGGCTACACCTTC. Translating it yields CSVLSETGPSSNYGYTF.

This clonotype was detected a few times. The V and J genes are TRBV3-1 and TRBJ1-2; unclear D gene. The CDR3 is 18 residues long. The V end was cut by 4 bases, the J end by 0 bases, with 21 bases between. The germline V gene encodes CDR1 LGHDT and CDR2 YNNKEL (reference sequence). CDR3 sequence reads: CASSPGPAVDLANYGYTF. CDR3 in DNA: TGTGCCAGCAGCCCCGGGCCCGCCGTAGACCTTGCTAACTATGGCTACACCTTC.